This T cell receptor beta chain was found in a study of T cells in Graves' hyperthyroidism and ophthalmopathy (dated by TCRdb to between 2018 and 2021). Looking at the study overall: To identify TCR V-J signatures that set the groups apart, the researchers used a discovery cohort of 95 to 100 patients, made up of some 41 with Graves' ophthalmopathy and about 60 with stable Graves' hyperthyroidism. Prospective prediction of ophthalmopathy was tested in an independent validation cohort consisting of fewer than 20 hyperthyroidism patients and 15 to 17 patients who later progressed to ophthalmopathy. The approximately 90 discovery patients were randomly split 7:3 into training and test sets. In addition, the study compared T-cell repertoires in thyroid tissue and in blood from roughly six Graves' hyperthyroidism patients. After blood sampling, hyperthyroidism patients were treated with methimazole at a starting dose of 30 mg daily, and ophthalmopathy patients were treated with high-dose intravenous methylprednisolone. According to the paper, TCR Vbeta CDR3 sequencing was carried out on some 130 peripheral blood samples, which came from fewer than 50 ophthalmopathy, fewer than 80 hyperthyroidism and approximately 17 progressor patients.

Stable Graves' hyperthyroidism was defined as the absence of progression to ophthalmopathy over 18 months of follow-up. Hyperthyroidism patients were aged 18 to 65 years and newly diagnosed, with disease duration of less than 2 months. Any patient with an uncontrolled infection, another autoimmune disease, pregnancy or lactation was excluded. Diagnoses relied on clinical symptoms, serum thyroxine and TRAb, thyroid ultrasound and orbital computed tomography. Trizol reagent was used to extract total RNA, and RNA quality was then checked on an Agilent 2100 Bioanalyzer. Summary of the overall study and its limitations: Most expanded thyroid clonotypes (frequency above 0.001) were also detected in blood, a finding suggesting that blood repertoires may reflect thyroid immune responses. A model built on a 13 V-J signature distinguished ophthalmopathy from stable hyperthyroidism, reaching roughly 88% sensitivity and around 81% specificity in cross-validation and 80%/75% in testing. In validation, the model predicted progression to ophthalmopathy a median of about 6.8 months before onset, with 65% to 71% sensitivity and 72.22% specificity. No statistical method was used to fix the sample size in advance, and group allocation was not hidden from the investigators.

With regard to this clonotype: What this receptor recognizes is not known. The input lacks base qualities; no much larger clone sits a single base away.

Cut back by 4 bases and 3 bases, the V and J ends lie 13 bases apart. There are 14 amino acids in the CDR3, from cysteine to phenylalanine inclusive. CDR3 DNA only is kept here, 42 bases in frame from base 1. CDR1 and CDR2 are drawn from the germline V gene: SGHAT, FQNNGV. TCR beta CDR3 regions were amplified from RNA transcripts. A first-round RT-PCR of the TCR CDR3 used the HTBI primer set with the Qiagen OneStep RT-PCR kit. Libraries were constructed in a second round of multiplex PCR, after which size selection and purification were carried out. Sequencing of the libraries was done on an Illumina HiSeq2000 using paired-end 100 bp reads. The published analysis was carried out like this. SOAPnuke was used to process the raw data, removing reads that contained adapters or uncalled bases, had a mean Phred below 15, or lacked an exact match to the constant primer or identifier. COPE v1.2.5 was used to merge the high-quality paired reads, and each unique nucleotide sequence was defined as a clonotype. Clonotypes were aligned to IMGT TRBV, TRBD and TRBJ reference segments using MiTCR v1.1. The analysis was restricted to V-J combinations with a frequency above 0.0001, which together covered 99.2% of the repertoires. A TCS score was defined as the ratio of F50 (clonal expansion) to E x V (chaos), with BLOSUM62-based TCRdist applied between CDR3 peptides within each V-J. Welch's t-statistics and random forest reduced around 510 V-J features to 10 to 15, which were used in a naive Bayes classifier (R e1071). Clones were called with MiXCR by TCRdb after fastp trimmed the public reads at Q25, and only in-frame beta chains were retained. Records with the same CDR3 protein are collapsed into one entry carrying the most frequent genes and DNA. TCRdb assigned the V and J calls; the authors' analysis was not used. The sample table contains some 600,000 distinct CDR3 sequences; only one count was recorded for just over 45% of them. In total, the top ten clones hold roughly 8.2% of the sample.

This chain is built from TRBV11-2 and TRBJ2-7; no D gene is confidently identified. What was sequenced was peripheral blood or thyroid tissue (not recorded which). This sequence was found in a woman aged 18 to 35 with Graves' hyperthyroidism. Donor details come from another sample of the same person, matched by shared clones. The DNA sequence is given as TGTGCCAGCAGCTCGGACCTCTATGGCTACGAGCAGTACTTC. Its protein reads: CASSSDLYGYEQYF.